The 24 T cell receptor beta chains below were found in one sample sequenced in a study of PD-1 blockade in mismatch repair-deficient tumors. The data were produced by immunoSEQ multiplex PCR, yet TCRdb's version contains in-frame clones alone and is incomplete. The table lists over 30,000 clones, around 80% of them singletons. The source material was PBMCs, sampled less than 7 weeks after starting pembrolizumab. The receptors here all came from an adult with mismatch repair-deficient cancer.

V gene TRBV7-9 combines with J gene TRBJ2-3; 9 bases align to TRBD2. The V gene's germline CDR1 is SEHNR and CDR2 FQNEAQ (reference sequence). Losses at the gene ends were 4 bases for V and 4 bases for J; bases not matched to a gene: 6. The CDR3 contains 15 residues. This CDR3 is CASSSRGLAADTQYF. CDR3 coding DNA: TGTGCCAGCAGCTCGAGGGGACTAGCAGCAGATACGCAGTATTTT.

This clone was found a few times. The rearrangement uses TRBV6-6 and TRBJ1-5, with D unresolved. Trimming shortened V by 6 bases and J by 4 bases, and 13 bases separated the two germline ends. Germline V gives CDR1 MNHNY, CDR2 SVGAGI (reference sequence). This CDR3 is 14 amino acids long. DNA for the CDR3: TGTGCCAGCAGCACCCCGGGAAATAATCAGCCCCAGCATTTT. Protein sequence: CASSTPGNNQPQHF.

The gene calls are TRBV29-1 and TRBJ1-4, with D hard to call. The CDR3 sequence is 13 residues long. Per the germline V gene, CDR1 is SQVTM and CDR2 is ANQGSEA. Trimming removed 6 bases at V and 8 bases at J, with 16 bases between. CDR3: CSVARVATEKLFF. CDR3 sequence (DNA): TGCAGCGTGGCGAGGGTAGCGACAGAAAAACTGTTTTTT.

The V call is TRBV4-1, the J call TRBJ2-1; maybe TRBD2 (5 bases). CDR3 size: 14 residues. Germline CDR1 is MGHRA and CDR2 is YSYEKL. The V and J ends lost 4 bases and 7 bases respectively, with 14 bases between them. The CDR3 here is CASSRIGSLNEQFF. Written as DNA, the CDR3 is TGCGCCAGCAGCCGAATTGGGAGCCTGAATGAGCAGTTCTTC.

The rearrangement links TRBV5-1 to TRBJ2-1; no firm D call. Trimming shortened V by 9 bases and J by 5 bases, and 15 bases separated the two germline ends. The CDR3 is 13 amino acids. Germline CDR1 reads SGHRS; CDR2 reads YFSETQ. The CDR3: CATSPGFNNEQFF. In DNA, the CDR3 is TGCGCCACCTCCCCTGGCTTTAACAATGAGCAGTTCTTC.

Only one count was recorded for this clone. The V call is TRBV19, the J call TRBJ2-7; 9 nucleotides match TRBD1. CDR3 length equals 15 residues. V was clipped by 7 bases and J by 3 bases; unmatched bases: 10. Germline V gene data show CDR1 as LNHDA and CDR2 as SQIVND (reference sequence). CDR3 coding DNA: TGTGCCAGTAAGGAATCGACAGGGGGAATCTACGAGCAGTACTTC. Protein: CASKESTGGIYEQYF.

V is TRBV13 and J is TRBJ2-3; possibly TRBD1 for D (5 bases). Germline V lookup: CDR1 PRHDT, CDR2 FYEKMQ (reference sequence). Between the trimmed V and J ends, which lost 5 bases and 0 bases, there was a span of 9 bases. The CDR3 sequence is 14 residues long. CDR3: CASSGPGSTDTQYF. CDR3 coding DNA: TGTGCCAGCAGCGGACCAGGGAGCACAGATACGCAGTATTTT. Full variable domain (missing parts from reference TRBV13 and TRBJ2-3): AAGVIQSPRHLIKEKRETATLKCYPIPRHDTVYWYQQGPGQDPQFLISFYEKMQSDKGSIPDRFSAQQFSDYHSELNMSSLELGDSALYFCASSGPGSTDTQYFGPGTRLTVL.

This sequence joins TRBV2 and TRBJ2-4, with D unresolved. Germline-derived CDR1 and CDR2 are SNHLY and FYNNEI. The V gene lost 3 bases and the J gene lost 5 bases, with 5 bases spanning the gap. The CDR3 loop spans 12 amino acids. CDR3 sequence reads: CASSDRENIQYF. CDR3 sequence (DNA): TGTGCCAGCAGTGATAGAGAAAACATTCAGTACTTC.

The CDR3 region has the DNA TGTGCCAGCAGCTTAGAGGTCATAGCGGGAGTTTCCTACGAGCAGTACTTC. Protein product: CASSLEVIAGVSYEQYF. This chain joins TRBV11-2 and TRBJ2-7, with 9 nucleotides matching TRBD2. The CDR3 has 17 residues. Germline CDR1 is SGHAT and CDR2 is FQNNGV. The ends lost 0 bases at V and 1 base at J; junction bases unmatched: 7.

This clone occurred a few times. This chain joins TRBV11-3 and TRBJ2-7; D not resolved. Per germline, CDR1 SGHNT and CDR2 YENEEA. V gave up 3 bases and J gave up 0 bases, with 18 bases separating them. The CDR3 is made up of 17 amino acids. The CDR3 DNA reads as TGTGCCAGCAGCTTTTGGGCCCTTAACGGTAGCTCCTACGAGCAGTACTTC. As protein: CASSFWALNGSSYEQYF.

This clone was seen a few times. This sequence joins TRBV28 and TRBJ1-2; possible D gene TRBD1, 6 bases. This CDR3 is built from 10 residues. V was trimmed by 5 bases and J by 10 bases, leaving 8 bases between them. Germline CDR1 is MDHEN and CDR2 is SYDVKM. DNA of the CDR3: TGTGCCAGCAGTCACAGGGACTACACCTTC. Protein sequence: CASSHRDYTF.

The DNA for the CDR3 is TGTGCCAGCAGCTTAGCTAGCGGAAACACCGGGGAGCTGTTTTTT. Its protein is CASSLASGNTGELFF. The J gene is TRBJ2-2, the V gene TRBV11-3; 7 nucleotides align to TRBD2. The germline gives CDR1 SGHNT, CDR2 YENEEA. The CDR3 loop spans 15 amino acids. V lost 1 base, J lost 2 bases, and 1 base stayed unmatched.

The chain has TRBV5-8 and TRBJ2-4; 10 bases match TRBD1. V lost 2 bases, J lost 8 bases, and 1 base stayed unmatched. CDR3 length: 13 residues. Germline V gene sequence: CDR1 SGHTS, CDR2 YDEGEE. The chain's CDR3 is CASSFGQGDIQYF. CDR3 DNA: TGTGCCAGCAGCTTCGGACAGGGGGACATTCAGTACTTC.

This clone has only a few counts. This chain connects TRBV30 to TRBJ2-7; 8 bases agree with TRBD2. The CDR3 has 14 residues. The trim removed 4 bases at V and 2 bases at J, leaving 7 bases unmatched. Germline assignment: CDR1 GTSNPN and CDR2 SVGIG (reference sequence). Here the CDR3 DNA reads TGTGCCTGGACCCATCCAGCGGGAGCCTACGAGCAGTACTTC. This sequence encodes CAWTHPAGAYEQYF.

The V and J genes are TRBV7-3 and TRBJ2-3; 9 bases map to TRBD2. The CDR3 loop spans 14 amino acids. Germline CDR1 and CDR2: SGHTA and FQGTGA. Trimming took 5 bases from V and 4 from J; bases not matched to a gene: 4. The CDR3 protein is CASSVLAGSDTQYF. The CDR3 DNA sequence: TGTGCCAGCAGCGTTCTAGCGGGATCAGATACGCAGTATTTT.

V gene TRBV10-1 combines with J gene TRBJ2-5; no clear D. This CDR3 spans 14 amino acids. With 5 bases removed from V and 1 base from J, the gap between germline ends came to 11 bases. The germline gives CDR1 WNHNN, CDR2 SYGVQD (reference sequence). The CDR3 reads CASSTGSSQETQYF. The CDR3 DNA reads as TGCGCCAGCAGTACCGGGTCATCCCAAGAGACCCAGTACTTC.

Comment on this clone: One junction end does not reproduce the germline sequence, and a read error may be involved. This chain uses TRBV7-8 with TRBJ2-5; 9 bases line up with TRBD2. CDR1 is SGHVS and CDR2 is FQNEAQ in the germline V gene. CDR3 length equals 16 residues. CDR3 loop: CASSPRLAETQQTQYF. The DNA of the CDR3 is TGTGCCAGCAGCCCACGACTAGCGGAGACCCAACAGACCCAGTACTTC. The complete variable domain, with remaining parts taken from reference TRBV7-8 and TRBJ2-5, reads GAGVSQSPRYKVAKRGQDVALRCDPISGHVSLFWYQQALGQGPEFLTYFQNEAQLDKSGLPSDRFFAERPEGSVSTLKIQRTQQEDSAVYLCASSPRLAETQQTQYFGPGTRLLVL.

The chain recombines TRBV7-8 with TRBJ1-5; 9 bases are a match to TRBD1. Trimming took 5 bases from V and 5 from J; bases not matched to a gene: 7. This CDR3 is built from 15 residues. Germline V gene data show CDR1 as SGHVS and CDR2 as FQNEAQ. The CDR3 nucleotides are TGTGCCAGCAGCCCCGAACAGGGGGCATATCAGCCCCAGCATTTT. Its protein is CASSPEQGAYQPQHF.

This chain uses TRBV5-1 with TRBJ1-5; perhaps TRBD1 as D (5 bases). Germline V CDR1 and CDR2: SGHRS, YFSETQ. The CDR3 totals 14 residues. With 0 bases removed from V and 5 bases from J, the gap between germline ends came to 9 bases. In DNA form, the CDR3 reads TGCGCCAGCAGCTTGGACGGGGGGTATCAGCCCCAGCATTTT. Residues: CASSLDGGYQPQHF.

The J gene is TRBJ2-3, the V gene TRBV11-3; D is ambiguous. From germline, CDR1 is SGHNT and CDR2 YENEEA. CDR3 size: 13 residues. Between the trimmed V and J ends, which lost 3 bases and 1 base, there was a span of 5 bases. This CDR3 reads CASSFRGTDTQYF. CDR3 sequence (DNA): TGTGCCAGCAGCTTCCGGGGCACAGATACGCAGTATTTT.

The CDR3 loop is CASSLGQGDQPQHF. The CDR3, as DNA: TGCGCCAGCAGCTTGGGACAGGGAGATCAGCCCCAGCATTTT. The chain is built from TRBV5-1 and TRBJ1-5; 7 nucleotides line up with TRBD1. Germline trimming cut 0 bases from V and 5 bases from J; bases unmatched to any gene: 2. CDR1 SGHRS and CDR2 YFSETQ come from the germline V gene. This CDR3 region has 14 residues.

This clone was detected only a few times. The gene calls are TRBV10-3 and TRBJ2-7; 8 bases are a match to TRBD1. Germline-derived CDR1 and CDR2 are ENHRY and SYGVKD. This CDR3 contains 13 residues. Germline trimming cut 6 bases from V and 7 bases from J; bases unmatched to any gene: 8. The CDR3 here is CAISIQTGDEQYF. Written as DNA, the CDR3 is TGTGCCATCAGCATCCAGACAGGGGATGAGCAGTACTTC.

CDR3 sequence: CAWSVGLAGLAKNIQYF. The DNA of the CDR3 is TGTGCCTGGAGTGTGGGACTAGCGGGACTAGCCAAAAACATTCAGTACTTC. V usage is TRBV30 and J usage is TRBJ2-4; 13 bases match TRBD2. The CDR3 has 17 residues. Unmatched junction bases numbered 2, after V lost 0 bases and J lost 0 bases. Looked up from germline, CDR1 is GTSNPN and CDR2 is SVGIG (reference sequence).

The chain links TRBV20-1 to TRBJ1-2; D remains unclear. Germline assignment: CDR1 DFQATT and CDR2 SNEGSKA (reference sequence). The CDR3 sequence is 11 residues long. CDR3 sequence reads: CSATENYGYTF. CDR3 sequence (DNA): TGCAGCGCAACAGAAAACTATGGCTACACCTTC.